These 10 T cell receptor beta chains came from one sample sequenced in a study of PD-L1 blockade in urothelial cancer. Time point given: pretreatment peripheral blood. Produced via immunoSEQ multiplex PCR; TCRdb's table is partial and in-frame only. The data hold about 63,000 clones, with roughly 76% observed a single time. The sample consisted of PBMCs, taken around atezolizumab (anti-PD-L1) treatment. These receptors came from a man in his 70s with urothelial cancer.

The V and J genes are TRBV5-1 and TRBJ2-5; 8 bases map to TRBD1. V dropped 4 bases and J dropped 1; count of bases not matched to a gene: 3. Per the germline V gene, CDR1 is SGHRS and CDR2 is YFSETQ. This CDR3 has 14 amino acids. In nucleotides, the CDR3 is TGCGCCAGCAGCCACGGGACAGGCCAAGAGACCCAGTACTTC. Its protein product is CASSHGTGQETQYF.

There are a few counts of this clone. The chain employs TRBV12-5 and TRBJ1-4; D not certain. The ends were cut back, 4 bases at V and 0 bases at J, with 12 bases in the middle. Germline lookup yields CDR1 LGHNT and CDR2 FRNRAP. CDR3 length equals 16 residues. The CDR3 is CASGWALGATNEKLFF. CDR3 nucleotide sequence: TGTGCTAGTGGTTGGGCGCTCGGTGCAACTAATGAAAAACTGTTTTTT. Full variable domain (outside the CDR3, taken from reference TRBV12-5 and TRBJ1-4): DARVTQTPRHKVTEMGQEVTMRCQPILGHNTVFWYRQTMMQGLELLAYFRNRAPLDDSGMPKDRFSAEMPDATLATLKIQPSEPRDSAVYFCASGWALGATNEKLFFGSGTQLSVL.

This chain uses TRBV19 with TRBJ2-7; TRBD1 matches at 11 bases. This CDR3 is built from 13 residues. Germline assignment: CDR1 LNHDA and CDR2 SQIVND (reference sequence). Unmatched junction bases numbered 2, after V lost 7 bases and J lost 3 bases. The CDR3 coding sequence is TGTGCCAGTATGGGGACAGGGGGCTACGAGCAGTACTTC. Protein: CASMGTGGYEQYF.

The chain is built from TRBV29-1 and TRBJ1-1; 7 nucleotides align to TRBD1. CDR3 length equals 12 residues. J gave up 2 bases and V 4 bases, and 1 base lay outside the gene matches. Germline CDR1 is SQVTM and CDR2 is ANQGSEA. CDR3 DNA: TGCAGCGTTGGACAGGGAAACACTGAAGCTTTCTTT. It is translated as CSVGQGNTEAFF.

V and J are TRBV21-1 and TRBJ1-4; the table's D call, TRBD1, was not checked against the DNA. TRBV21-1 is a listed pseudogene. The CDR3 has 15 amino acids. The CDR3: CASSKSGSPNEKLFF. The CDR3 region has the DNA TGTGCCAGCAGCAAATCAGGCAGCCCTAATGAAAAACTGTTTTTT.

The chain is built from TRBV7-6 and TRBJ2-1; 8 positions agree with TRBD2. The junction had 7 bases not matched to a gene; V was cut back by 5 bases and J by 4 bases. The germline V gene has CDR1 SGHVS and CDR2 FNYEAQ. CDR3 length equals 15 residues. The CDR3 is CASSQSGSSYNEQFF. As DNA, the CDR3 is TGTGCCAGCAGCCAAAGCGGGAGCTCATACAATGAGCAGTTCTTC.

V and J are TRBV19 and TRBJ1-1; D uncertain. CDR1 and CDR2 from the germline V gene are LNHDA and SQIVND (reference sequence). The CDR3 length is 13 residues. V lost 5 bases and J lost 4, with 11 bases in between. The CDR3 loop is CASSPGLRTEAFF. In DNA form, the CDR3 reads TGTGCCAGTAGTCCGGGTCTCCGCACTGAAGCTTTCTTT.

The rearrangement joins TRBV25-1 to TRBJ2-1; D is perhaps TRBD2 (7 bases). Trimming pared 7 bases from V and 7 bases from J, leaving 14 bases between. CDR1 and CDR2 (germline): MGHDK, SYGVNS. The CDR3 is 13 residues long. The CDR3, as DNA: TGTGCCAGCAAAACAGGGAGGGCTAATGAGCAGTTCTTC. It translates to CASKTGRANEQFF.

The V and J genes are TRBV2 and TRBJ1-4; maybe TRBD1 (5 bases). The length of the CDR3 is 11 residues. V was trimmed by 4 bases and J by 10 bases, leaving 7 bases between them. The germline gives CDR1 SNHLY, CDR2 FYNNEI. The CDR3 bases are TGTGCCAGCAGTGGGGGCGGAAAACTGTTTTTT. This encodes CASSGGGKLFF.

The chain couples TRBV5-1 to TRBJ2-5; 8 bases are a match to TRBD2. From germline, CDR1 is SGHRS and CDR2 YFSETQ. This CDR3 has 15 amino acids. The ends lost 4 bases at V and 5 bases at J; junction bases unmatched: 10. This chain's CDR3 is CASSMGRGGQETQYF. In DNA, the CDR3 is TGCGCCAGCAGCATGGGTCGCGGGGGGCAGGAGACCCAGTACTTC.